Below, one T cell receptor (beta chain) is given with its context. The germline gives CDR1 SGHDT, CDR2 YYEEEE. Trimming took off 0 bases at V and 11 bases at J, with 12 bases between the two ends. The CDR3 covers 13 residues. The data originate from a study of OX40 agonist ivuxolimab in advanced cancers. The protocol was immunoSEQ multiplex PCR, while the TCRdb copy is restricted to in-frame clones and leaves out a portion. The sample has tens of thousands of clones, 87% seen once; the top ten hold over 9%. This receptor was identified in an adult with an advanced solid tumor such as melanoma, head and neck, liver or kidney cancer. Sequenced material: CD4+ or CD8+ T cells sorted from blood, taken in a trial of the OX40 agonist ivuxolimab. The chain joins TRBV5-6 to TRBJ2-1, with a weak D call TRBD2 (6 bases). The CDR3 sequence is CASSLDHAGQQFF. DNA for the CDR3: TGTGCCAGCAGCTTGGATCATGCGGGACAGCAGTTCTTC.